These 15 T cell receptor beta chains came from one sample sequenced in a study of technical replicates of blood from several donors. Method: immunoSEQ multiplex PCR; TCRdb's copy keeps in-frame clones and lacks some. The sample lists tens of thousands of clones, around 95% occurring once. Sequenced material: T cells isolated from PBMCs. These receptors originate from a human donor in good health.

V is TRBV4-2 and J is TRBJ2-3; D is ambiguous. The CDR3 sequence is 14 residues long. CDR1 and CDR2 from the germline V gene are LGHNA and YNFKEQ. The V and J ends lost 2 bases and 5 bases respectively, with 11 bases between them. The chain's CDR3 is CASSQIAIKDTQYF. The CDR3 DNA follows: TGTGCCAGCAGCCAAATTGCGATTAAAGATACGCAGTATTTT.

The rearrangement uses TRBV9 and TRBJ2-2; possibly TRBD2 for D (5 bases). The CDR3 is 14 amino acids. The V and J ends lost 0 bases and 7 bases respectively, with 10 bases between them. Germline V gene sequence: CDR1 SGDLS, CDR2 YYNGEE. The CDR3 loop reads CASSVASGIGELFF. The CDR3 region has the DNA TGTGCCAGCAGCGTAGCGTCGGGGATCGGGGAGCTGTTTTTT.

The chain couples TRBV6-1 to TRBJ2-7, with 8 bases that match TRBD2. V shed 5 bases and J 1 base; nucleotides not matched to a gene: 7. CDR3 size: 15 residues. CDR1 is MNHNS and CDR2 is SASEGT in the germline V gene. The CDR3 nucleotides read TGTGCCAGCAGTCCTCCCGGGACTAGTTCCTACGAGCAGTACTTC. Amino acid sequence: CASSPPGTSSYEQYF.

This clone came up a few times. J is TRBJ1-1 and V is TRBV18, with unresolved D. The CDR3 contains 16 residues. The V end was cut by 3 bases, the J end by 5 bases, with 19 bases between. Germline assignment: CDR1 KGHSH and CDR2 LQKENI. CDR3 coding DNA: TGTGCCAGCTCACCCCTTCCGAACCTCGAGAGGACTGAAGCTTTCTTT. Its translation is CASSPLPNLERTEAFF.

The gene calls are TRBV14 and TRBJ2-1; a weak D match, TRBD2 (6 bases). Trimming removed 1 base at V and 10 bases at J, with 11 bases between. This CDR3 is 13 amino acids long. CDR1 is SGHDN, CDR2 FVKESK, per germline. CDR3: CASSQGDSGEQFF. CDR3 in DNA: TGTGCCAGCAGCCAAGGGGATAGCGGAGAGCAGTTCTTC.

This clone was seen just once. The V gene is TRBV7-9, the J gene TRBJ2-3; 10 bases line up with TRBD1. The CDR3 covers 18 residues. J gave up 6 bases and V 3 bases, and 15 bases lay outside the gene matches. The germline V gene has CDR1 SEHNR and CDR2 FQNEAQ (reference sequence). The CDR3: CASSFPYIGTGAADTQYF. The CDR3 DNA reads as TGTGCCAGCAGCTTTCCTTACATTGGGACAGGGGCAGCGGATACGCAGTATTTT. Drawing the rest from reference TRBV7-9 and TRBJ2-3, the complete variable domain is DTGVSQNPRHKITKRGQNVTFRCDPISEHNRLYWYRQTLGQGPEFLTYFQNEAQLEKSRLLSDRFSAERPKGSFSTLEIQRTEQGDSAMYLCASSFPYIGTGAADTQYFGPGTRLTVL.

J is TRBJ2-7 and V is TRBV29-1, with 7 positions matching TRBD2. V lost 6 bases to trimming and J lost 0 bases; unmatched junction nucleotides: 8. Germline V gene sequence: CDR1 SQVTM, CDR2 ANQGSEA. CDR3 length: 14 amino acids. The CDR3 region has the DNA TGCAGCGTCTTGACTAGCCTTAGCTCCTACGAGCAGTACTTC. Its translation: CSVLTSLSSYEQYF.

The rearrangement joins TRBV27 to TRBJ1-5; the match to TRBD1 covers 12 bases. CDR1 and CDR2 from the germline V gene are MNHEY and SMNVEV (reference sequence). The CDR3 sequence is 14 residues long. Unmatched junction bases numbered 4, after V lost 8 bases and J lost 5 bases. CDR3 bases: TGTGCCAGCTGGGGGACAGGGGGCTATCAGCCCCAGCATTTT. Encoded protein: CASWGTGGYQPQHF.

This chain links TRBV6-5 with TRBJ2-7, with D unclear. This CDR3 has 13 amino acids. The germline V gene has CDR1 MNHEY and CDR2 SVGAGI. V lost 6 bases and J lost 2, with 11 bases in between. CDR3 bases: TGTGCCAGCAGACAAAAGATCCCCTACGAGCAGTACTTC. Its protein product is CASRQKIPYEQYF.

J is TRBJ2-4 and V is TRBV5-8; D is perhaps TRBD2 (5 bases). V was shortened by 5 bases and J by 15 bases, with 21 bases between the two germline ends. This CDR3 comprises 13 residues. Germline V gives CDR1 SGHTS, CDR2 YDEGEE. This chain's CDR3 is CASRLLVGSSPYF. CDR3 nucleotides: TGTGCCAGCAGGTTATTGGTTGGGAGCAGCCCGTACTTC. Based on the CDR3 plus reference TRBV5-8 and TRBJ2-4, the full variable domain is EAGVTQSPTHLIKTRGQQATLRCSPISGHTSVYWYQQALGLGLQFLLWYDEGEERNRGNFPPRFSGRQFPNYSSELNVNALELEDSALYLCASRLLVGSSPYFGAGTRLSVL.

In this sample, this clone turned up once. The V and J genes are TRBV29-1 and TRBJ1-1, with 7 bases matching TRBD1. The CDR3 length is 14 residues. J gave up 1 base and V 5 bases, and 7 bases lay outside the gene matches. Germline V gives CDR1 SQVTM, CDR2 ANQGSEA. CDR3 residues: CSVLTGSGNTEAFF. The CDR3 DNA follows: TGCAGCGTTTTGACAGGGTCGGGGAACACTGAAGCTTTCTTT.

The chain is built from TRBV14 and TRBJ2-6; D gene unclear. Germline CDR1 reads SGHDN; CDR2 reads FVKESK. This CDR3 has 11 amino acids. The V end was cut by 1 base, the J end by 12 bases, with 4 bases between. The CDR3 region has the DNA TGTGCCAGCAGCCAAGGTCGCGTCCTGACTTTC. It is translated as CASSQGRVLTF.

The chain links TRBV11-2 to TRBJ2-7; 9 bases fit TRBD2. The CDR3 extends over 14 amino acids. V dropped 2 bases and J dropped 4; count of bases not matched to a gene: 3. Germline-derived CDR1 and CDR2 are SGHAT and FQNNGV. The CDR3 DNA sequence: TGTGCCAGCAGCTTAACTAGCGGGTCTTACGAGCAGTACTTC. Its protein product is CASSLTSGSYEQYF.

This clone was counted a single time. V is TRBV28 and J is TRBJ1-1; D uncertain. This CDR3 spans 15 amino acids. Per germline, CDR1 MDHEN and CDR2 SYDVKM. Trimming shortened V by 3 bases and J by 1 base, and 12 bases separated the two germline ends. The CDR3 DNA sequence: TGTGCCAGCAGTTTGGCGGCCAGAGGGAACACTGAAGCTTTCTTT. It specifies CASSLAARGNTEAFF.

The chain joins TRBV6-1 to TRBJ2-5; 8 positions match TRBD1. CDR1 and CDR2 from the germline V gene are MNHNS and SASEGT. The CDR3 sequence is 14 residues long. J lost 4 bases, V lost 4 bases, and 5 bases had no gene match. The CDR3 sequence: CASSALQGGETQYF. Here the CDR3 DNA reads TGTGCCAGCAGTGCCCTACAGGGGGGAGAGACCCAGTACTTC.